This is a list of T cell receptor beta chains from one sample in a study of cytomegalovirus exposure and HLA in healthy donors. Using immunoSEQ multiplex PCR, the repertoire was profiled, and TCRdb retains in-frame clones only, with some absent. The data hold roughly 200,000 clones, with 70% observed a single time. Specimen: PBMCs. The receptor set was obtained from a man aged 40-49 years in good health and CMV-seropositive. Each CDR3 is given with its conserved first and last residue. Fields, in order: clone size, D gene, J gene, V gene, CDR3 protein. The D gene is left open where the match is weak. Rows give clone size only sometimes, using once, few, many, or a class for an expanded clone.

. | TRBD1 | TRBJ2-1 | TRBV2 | CASRQGAYEQFF
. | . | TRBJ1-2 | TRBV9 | CASSPEGEGYTF
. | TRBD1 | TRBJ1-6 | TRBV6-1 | CAASPRTGDSPLHF
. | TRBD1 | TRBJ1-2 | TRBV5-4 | CASSSRTGDYGYTF
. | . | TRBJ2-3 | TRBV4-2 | CASSQDGGGAITDTQYF
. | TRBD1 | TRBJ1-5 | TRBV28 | CAISGTDSLNQPQHF
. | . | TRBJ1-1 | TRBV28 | CASSLPLTEAFF
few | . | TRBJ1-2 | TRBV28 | CASTVGGGYTF
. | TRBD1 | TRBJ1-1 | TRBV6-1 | CASSPGQAPTEAFF
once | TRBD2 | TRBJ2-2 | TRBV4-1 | CASSQRTSGVGLGELFF
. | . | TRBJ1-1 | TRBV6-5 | CASSKEGDNTEAFF
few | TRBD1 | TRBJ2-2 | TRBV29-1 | CSVDRQGNPGELFF
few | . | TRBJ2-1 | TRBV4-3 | CASSAYTGSENEQFF
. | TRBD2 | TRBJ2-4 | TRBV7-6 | CASSRGGSLDGKNIQYF
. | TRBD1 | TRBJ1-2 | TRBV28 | CASRYTDRGAYGYTF
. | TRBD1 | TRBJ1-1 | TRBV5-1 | CASSGDRTFTEAFF
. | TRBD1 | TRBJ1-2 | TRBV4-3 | CASSQGQGAFGYTF